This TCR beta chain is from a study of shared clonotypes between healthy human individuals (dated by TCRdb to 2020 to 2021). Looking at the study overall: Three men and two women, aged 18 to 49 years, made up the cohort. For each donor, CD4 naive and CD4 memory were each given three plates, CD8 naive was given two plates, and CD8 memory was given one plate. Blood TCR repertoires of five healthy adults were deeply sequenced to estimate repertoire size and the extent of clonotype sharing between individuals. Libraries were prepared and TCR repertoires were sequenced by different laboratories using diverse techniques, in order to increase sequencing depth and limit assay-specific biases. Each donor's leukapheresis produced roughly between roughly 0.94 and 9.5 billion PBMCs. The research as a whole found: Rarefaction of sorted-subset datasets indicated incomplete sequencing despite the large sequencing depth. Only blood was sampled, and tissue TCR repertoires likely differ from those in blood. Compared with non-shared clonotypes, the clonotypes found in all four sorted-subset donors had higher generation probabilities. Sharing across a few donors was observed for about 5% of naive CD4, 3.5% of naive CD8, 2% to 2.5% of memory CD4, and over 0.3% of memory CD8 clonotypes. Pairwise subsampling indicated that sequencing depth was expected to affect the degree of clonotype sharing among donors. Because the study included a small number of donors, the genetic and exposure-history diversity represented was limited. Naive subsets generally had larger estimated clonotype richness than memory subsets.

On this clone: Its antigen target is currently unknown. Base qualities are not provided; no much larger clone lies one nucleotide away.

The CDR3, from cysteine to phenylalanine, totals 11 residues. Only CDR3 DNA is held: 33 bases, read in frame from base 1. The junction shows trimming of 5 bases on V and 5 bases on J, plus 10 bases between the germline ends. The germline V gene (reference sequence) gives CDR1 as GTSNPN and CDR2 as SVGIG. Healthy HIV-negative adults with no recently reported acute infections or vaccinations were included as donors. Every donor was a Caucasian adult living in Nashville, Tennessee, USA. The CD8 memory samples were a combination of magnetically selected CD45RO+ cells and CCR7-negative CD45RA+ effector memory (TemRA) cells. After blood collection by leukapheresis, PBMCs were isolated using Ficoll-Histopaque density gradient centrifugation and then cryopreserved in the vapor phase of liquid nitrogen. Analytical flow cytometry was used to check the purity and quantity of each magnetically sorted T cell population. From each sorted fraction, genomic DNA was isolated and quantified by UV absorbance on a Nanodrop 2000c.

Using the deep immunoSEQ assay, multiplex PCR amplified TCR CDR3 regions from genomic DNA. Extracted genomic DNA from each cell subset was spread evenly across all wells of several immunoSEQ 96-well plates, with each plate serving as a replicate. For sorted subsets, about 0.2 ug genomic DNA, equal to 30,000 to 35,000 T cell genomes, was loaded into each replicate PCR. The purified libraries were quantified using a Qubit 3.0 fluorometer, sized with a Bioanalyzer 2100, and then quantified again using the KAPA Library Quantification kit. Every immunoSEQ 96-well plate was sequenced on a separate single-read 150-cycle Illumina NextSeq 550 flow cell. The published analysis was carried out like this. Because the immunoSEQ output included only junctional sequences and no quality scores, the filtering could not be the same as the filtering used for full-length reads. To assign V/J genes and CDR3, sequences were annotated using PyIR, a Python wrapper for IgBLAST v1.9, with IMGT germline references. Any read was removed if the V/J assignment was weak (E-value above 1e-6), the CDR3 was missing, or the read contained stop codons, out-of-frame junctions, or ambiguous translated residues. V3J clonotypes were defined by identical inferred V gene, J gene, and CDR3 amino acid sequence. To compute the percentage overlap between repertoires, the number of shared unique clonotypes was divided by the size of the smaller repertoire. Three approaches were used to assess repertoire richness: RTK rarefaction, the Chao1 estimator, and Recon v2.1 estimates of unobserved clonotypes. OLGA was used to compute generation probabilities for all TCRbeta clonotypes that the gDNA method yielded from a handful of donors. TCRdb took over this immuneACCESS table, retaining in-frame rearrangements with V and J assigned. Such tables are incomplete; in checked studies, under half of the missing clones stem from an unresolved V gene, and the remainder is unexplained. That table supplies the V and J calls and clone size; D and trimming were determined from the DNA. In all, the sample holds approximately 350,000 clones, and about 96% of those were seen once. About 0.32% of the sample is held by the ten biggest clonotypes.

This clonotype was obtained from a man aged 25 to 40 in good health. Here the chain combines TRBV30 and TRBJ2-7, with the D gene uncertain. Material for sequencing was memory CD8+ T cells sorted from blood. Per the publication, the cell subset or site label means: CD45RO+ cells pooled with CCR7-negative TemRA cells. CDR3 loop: CAWDVGDEQYF. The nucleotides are TGTGCCTGGGATGTAGGAGACGAGCAGTACTTC.